This T cell receptor (beta chain) comes out of a study of chemoradiotherapy in HPV16-positive cancers. The data were produced by immunoSEQ multiplex PCR, yet TCRdb's version contains in-frame clones alone and is incomplete. The table includes about 12,000 clones, roughly 78% detected once. J gave up 4 bases and V 5 bases, and 10 bases lay outside the gene matches. The CDR3 is 15 residues long. CDR1 and CDR2 from the germline V gene are LNHDA and SQIVND (reference sequence). The chain is built from TRBV19 and TRBJ1-2, with 7 bases that match TRBD1. The sample was acquired from a patient who underwent chemoradiotherapy. This clonotype was sampled from a human donor with HPV-associated anogenital cancer. Here the CDR3 reads CASSPLRGRGYGYTF. In nucleotides, the CDR3 is TGTGCCAGTAGTCCCCTGAGGGGGCGAGGCTATGGCTACACCTTC.